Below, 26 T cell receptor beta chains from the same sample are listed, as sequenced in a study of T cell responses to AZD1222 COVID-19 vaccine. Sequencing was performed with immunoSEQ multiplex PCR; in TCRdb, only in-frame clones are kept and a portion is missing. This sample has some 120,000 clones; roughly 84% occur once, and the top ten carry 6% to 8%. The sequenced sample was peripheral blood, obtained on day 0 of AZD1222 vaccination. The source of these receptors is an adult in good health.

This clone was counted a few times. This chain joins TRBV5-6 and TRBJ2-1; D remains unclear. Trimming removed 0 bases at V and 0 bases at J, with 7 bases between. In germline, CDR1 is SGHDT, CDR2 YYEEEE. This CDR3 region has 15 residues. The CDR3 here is CASSLASFSYNEQFF. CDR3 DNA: TGTGCCAGCAGCTTGGCGAGCTTCTCCTACAATGAGCAGTTCTTC. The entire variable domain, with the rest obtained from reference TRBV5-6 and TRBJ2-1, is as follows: DAGVTQSPTHLIKTRGQQVTLRCSPKSGHDTVSWYQQALGQGPQFIFQYYEEEERQRGNFPDRFSGHQFPNYSSELNVNALLLGDSALYLCASSLASFSYNEQFFGPGTRLTVL.

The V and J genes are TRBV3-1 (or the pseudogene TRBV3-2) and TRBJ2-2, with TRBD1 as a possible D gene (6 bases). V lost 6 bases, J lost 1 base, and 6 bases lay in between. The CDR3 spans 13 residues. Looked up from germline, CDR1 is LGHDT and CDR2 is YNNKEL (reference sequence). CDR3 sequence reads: CASRQGNTGELFF. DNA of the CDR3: TGTGCCAGCAGACAGGGGAACACCGGGGAGCTGTTTTTT.

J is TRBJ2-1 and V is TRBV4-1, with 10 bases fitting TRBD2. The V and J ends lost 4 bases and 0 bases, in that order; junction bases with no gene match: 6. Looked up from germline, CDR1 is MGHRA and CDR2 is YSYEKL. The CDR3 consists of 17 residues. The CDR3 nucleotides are TGCGCCAGCAGCCGGACTAGCGGACCCAGCTCCTACAATGAGCAGTTCTTC. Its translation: CASSRTSGPSSYNEQFF.

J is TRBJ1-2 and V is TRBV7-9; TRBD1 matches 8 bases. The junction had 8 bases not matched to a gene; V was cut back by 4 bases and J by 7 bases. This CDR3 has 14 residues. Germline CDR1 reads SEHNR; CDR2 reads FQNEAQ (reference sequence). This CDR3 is CASSYGPQGAGYTF. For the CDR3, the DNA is TGTGCCAGCAGCTACGGACCCCAGGGGGCTGGCTACACCTTC.

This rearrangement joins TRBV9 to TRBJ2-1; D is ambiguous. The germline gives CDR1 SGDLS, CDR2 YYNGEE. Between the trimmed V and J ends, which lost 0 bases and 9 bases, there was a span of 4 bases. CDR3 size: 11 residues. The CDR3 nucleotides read TGTGCCAGCAGCGTAGATAGTGAGCAGTTCTTC. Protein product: CASSVDSEQFF. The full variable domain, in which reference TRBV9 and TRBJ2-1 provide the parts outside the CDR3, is DSGVTQTPKHLITATGQRVTLRCSPRSGDLSVYWYQQSLDQGLQFLIQYYNGEERAKGNILERFSAQQFPDLHSELNLSSLELGDSALYFCASSVDSEQFFGPGTRLTVL.

The CDR3 DNA sequence: TGTGCCACCAGTGATCCACTAGGTACCCAAGAGACCCAGTACTTC. It encodes CATSDPLGTQETQYF. The chain carries TRBV24-1 and TRBJ2-5; D is possibly TRBD2 (5 bases). Germline loops: CDR1 KGHDR, CDR2 SFDVKD. The CDR3 is 15 amino acids. The germline V and J ends were trimmed by 3 bases and 1 base, with 11 bases remaining between them.

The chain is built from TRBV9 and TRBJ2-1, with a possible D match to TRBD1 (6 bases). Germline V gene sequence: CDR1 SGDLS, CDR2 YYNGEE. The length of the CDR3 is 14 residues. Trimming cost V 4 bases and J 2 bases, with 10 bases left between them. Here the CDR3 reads CASSTWGPYNEQFF. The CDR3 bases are TGTGCCAGCAGCACGTGGGGGCCCTACAATGAGCAGTTCTTC.

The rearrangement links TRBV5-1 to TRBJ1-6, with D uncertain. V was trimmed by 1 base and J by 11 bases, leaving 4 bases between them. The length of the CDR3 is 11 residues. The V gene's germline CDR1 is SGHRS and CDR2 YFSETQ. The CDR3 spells CASSLLAPLHF. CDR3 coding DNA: TGCGCCAGCAGCTTGTTAGCACCCCTCCACTTT.

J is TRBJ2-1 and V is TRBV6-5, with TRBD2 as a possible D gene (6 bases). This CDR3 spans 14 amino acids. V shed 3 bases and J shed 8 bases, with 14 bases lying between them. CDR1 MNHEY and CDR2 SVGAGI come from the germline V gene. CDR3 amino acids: CASSYTLGGDEQFF. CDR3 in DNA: TGTGCCAGCAGTTATACCCTCGGCGGGGATGAGCAGTTCTTC.

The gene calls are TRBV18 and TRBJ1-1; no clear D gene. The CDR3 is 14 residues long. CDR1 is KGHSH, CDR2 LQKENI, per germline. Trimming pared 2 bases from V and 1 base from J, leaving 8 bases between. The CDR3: CASSPNPGNTEAFF. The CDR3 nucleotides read TGTGCCAGCTCACCAAATCCAGGGAACACTGAAGCTTTCTTT.

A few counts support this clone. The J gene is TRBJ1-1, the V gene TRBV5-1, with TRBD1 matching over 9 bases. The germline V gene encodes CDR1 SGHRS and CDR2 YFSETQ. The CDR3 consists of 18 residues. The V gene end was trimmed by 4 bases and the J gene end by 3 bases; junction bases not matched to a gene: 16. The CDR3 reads CASSPIITPGQGHTEAFF. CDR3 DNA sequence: TGCGCCAGCAGCCCAATAATCACCCCGGGACAGGGCCACACTGAAGCTTTCTTT.

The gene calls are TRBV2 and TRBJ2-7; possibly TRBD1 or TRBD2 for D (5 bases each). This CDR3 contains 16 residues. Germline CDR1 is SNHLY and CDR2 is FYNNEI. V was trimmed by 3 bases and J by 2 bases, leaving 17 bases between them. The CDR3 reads CASSDRIQGETYEQYF. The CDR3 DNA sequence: TGTGCCAGCAGTGATAGGATCCAGGGAGAAACCTACGAGCAGTACTTC.

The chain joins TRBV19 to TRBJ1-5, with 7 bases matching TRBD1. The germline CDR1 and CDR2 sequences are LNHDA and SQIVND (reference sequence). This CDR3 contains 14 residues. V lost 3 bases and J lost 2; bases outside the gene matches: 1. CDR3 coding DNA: TGTGCCAGTAGTATCGGGACAGGCAATCAGCCCCAGCATTTT. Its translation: CASSIGTGNQPQHF.

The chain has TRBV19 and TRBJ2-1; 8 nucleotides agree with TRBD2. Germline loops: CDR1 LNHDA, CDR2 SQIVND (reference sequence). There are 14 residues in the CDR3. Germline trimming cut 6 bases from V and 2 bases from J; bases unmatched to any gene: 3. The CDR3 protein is CASREAGAYNEQFF. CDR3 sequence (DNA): TGTGCCAGTAGGGAAGCGGGGGCCTACAATGAGCAGTTCTTC.

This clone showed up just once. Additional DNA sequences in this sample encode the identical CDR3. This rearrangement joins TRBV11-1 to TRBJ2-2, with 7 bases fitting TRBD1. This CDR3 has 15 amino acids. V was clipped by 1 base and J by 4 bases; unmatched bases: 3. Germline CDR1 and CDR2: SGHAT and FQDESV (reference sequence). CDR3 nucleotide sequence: TGTGCCAGCAGCTTAGGGACAGGTGGCACCGGGGAGCTGTTTTTT. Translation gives CASSLGTGGTGELFF. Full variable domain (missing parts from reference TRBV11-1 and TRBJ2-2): EAEVAQSPRYKITEKSQAVAFWCDPISGHATLYWYRQILGQGPELLVQFQDESVVDDSQLPKDRFSAERLKGVDSTLKIQPAELGDSAMYLCASSLGTGGTGELFFGEGSRLTVL.

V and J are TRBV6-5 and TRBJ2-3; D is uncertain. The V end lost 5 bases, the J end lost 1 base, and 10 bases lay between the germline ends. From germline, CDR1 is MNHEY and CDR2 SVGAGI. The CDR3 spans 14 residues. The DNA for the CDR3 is TGTGCCAGCAGTCTCCGTCGGGGCACAGATACGCAGTATTTT. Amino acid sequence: CASSLRRGTDTQYF.

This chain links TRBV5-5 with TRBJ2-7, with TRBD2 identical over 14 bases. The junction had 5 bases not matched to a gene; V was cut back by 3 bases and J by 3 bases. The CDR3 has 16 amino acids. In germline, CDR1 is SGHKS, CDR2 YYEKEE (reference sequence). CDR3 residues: CASSWGTSGGGYEQYF. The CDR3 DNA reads TGTGCCAGCAGCTGGGGGACTAGCGGGGGCGGCTACGAGCAGTACTTC. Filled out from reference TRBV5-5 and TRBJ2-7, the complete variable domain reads DAGVTQSPTHLIKTRGQQVTLRCSPISGHKSVSWYQQVLGQGPQFIFQYYEKEERGRGNFPDRFSARQFPNYSSELNVNALLLGDSALYLCASSWGTSGGGYEQYFGPGTRLTVT.

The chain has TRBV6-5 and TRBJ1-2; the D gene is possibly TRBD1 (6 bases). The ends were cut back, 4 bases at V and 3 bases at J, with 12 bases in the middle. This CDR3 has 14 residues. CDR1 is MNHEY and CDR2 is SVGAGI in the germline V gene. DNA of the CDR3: TGTGCCAGCAGTTCTTTACCAGGGGACTATGGCTACACCTTC. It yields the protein CASSSLPGDYGYTF.

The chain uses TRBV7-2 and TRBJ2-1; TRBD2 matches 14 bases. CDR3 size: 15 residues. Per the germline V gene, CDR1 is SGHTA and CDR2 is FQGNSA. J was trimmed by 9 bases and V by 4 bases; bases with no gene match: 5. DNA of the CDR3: TGTGCCAGCAGCTCCGGGACTAGCGGGGGCCGTGAGCAGTTCTTC. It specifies CASSSGTSGGREQFF.

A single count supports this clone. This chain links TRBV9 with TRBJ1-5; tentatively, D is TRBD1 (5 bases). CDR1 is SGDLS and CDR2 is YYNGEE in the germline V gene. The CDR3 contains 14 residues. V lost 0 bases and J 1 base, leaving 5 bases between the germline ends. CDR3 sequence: CASSVGDSNQPQHF. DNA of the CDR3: TGTGCCAGCAGCGTAGGGGACAGCAATCAGCCCCAGCATTTT.

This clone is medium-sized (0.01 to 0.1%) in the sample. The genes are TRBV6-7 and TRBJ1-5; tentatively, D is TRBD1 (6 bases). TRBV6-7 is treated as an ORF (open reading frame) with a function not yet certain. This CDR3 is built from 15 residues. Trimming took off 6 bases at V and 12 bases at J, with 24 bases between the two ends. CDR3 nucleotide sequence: TGTGCCAGCAGCCCCACCGGACAGCGGACCCCACACCAGCATTTT. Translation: CASSPTGQRTPHQHF.

The DNA for the CDR3 is TGTGCCAGCAGTGCCGGAGTCGACAAACTACCCTGGGAGACCCAGTACTTC. Residues: CASSAGVDKLPWETQYF. V usage is TRBV2 and J usage is TRBJ2-5; no reliable D call. Trimming cost V 4 bases and J 5 bases, with 23 bases left between them. Germline CDR1 reads SNHLY; CDR2 reads FYNNEI. The CDR3 runs 17 residues.

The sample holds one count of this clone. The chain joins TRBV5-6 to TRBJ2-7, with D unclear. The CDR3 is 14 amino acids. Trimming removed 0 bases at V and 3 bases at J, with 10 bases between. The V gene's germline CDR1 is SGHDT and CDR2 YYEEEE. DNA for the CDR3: TGTGCCAGCAGCTTGGGCCCCTCGGGCTACGAGCAGTACTTC. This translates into CASSLGPSGYEQYF.

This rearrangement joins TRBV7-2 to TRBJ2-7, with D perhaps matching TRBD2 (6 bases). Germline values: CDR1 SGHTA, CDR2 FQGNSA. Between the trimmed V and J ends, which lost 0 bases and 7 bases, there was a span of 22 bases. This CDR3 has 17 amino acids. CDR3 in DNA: TGTGCCAGCAGCTTAGCGTTAAGTGGGACCCTTGGGAGGGAGCAGTACTTC. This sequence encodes CASSLALSGTLGREQYF.

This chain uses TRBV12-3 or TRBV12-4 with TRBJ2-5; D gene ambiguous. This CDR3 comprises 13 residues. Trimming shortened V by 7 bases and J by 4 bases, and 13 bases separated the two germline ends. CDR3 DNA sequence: TGTGCCAGCACCCCGGAAGGGCGAGAGACCCAGTACTTC. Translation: CASTPEGRETQYF.

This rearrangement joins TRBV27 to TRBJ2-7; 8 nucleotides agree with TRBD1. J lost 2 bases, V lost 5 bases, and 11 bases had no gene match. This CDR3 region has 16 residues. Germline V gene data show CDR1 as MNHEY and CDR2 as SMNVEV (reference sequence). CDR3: CASSHLTGAGTYEQYF. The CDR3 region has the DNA TGTGCCAGCAGTCACCTGACAGGGGCTGGAACCTACGAGCAGTACTTC.